The clone carrying this TCR beta chain was counted a few times. Its specificity is not known. This sample is drawn from a study of post-analysis software for immune sequencing data. Study in general: Relapsing-remitting, secondary progressive and progressive-relapsing forms of multiple sclerosis all featured among disease courses. General study results and limits: Multiple sclerosis patients had significantly lower normalized Chao1 diversity than controls. Comparison of patients with controls showed 5 or 6 TRBV segments more frequent in patients, TRBV5-6, TRBV5-1 and TRBV20-1 among them.

This CDR3 spans 16 amino acids. Trimming shortened V by 2 bases and J by 4 bases, and 18 bases separated the two germline ends. Germline CDR1 reads SGHVS; CDR2 reads FNYEAQ. Unique molecular identifiers featured in each of the TCR beta cDNA libraries. Once about 0.95 to 10 million T cells were used, roughly 0.5 million cDNA molecules resulted. Each CDR3 protein is one row after TCRdb ran MiXCR on the PCR reads. The table has roughly 570,000 distinct CDR3 sequences, less than 40% seen once; the top ten hold around 5.9%. This clonotype was obtained from a girl aged 2 to 17 with multiple sclerosis. The V gene is TRBV7-6, the J gene TRBJ2-7; D might be TRBD1 or TRBD2, each matching 5 bases. The sequenced sample consisted of blood. For the CDR3, the DNA is TGTGCCAGCAGCTTAAGCACGCGCCGGGGCCTGTACGAGCAGTACTTC. It is translated as CASSLSTRRGLYEQYF.